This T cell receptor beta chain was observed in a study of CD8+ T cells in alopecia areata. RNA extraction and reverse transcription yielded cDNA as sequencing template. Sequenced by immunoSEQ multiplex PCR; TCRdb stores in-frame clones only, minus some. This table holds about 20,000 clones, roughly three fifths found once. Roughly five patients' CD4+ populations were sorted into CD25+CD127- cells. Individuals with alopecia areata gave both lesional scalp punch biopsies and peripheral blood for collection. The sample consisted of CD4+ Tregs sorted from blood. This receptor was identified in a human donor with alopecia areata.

As DNA, the CDR3 is TGTGCCAGCAGCTTAGTTTGGGGGGAGAACTATGGCTACACCTTC. It codes for CASSLVWGENYGYTF. The rearrangement joins TRBV7-2 to TRBJ1-2, with D possibly TRBD1 on 5 matching bases. Deletions cut 1 base from V and 2 bases from J, with 11 bases between. This CDR3 region has 15 residues. Germline CDR1 reads SGHTA; CDR2 reads FQGNSA. Complete variable domain (other parts from reference TRBV7-2 and TRBJ1-2): GAGVSQSPSNKVTEKGKDVELRCDPISGHTALYWYRQSLGQGLEFLIYFQGNSAPDKSGLPSDRFSAERTGGSVSTLTIQRTQQEDSAVYLCASSLVWGENYGYTFGSGTRLTVV.